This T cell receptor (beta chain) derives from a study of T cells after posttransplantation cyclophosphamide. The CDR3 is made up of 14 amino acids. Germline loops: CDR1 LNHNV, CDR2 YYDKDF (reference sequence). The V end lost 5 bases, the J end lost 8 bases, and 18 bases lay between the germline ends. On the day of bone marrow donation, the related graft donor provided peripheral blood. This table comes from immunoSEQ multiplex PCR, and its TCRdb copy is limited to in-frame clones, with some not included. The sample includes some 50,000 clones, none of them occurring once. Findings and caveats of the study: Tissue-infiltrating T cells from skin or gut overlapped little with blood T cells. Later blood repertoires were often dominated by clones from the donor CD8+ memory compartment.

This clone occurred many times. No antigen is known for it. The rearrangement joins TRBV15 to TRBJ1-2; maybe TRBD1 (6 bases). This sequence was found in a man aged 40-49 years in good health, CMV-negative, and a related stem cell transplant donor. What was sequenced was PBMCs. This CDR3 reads CATSGAAIGQGYTF. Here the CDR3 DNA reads TGTGCCACCAGCGGGGCCGCCATAGGACAGGGCTACACCTTC.